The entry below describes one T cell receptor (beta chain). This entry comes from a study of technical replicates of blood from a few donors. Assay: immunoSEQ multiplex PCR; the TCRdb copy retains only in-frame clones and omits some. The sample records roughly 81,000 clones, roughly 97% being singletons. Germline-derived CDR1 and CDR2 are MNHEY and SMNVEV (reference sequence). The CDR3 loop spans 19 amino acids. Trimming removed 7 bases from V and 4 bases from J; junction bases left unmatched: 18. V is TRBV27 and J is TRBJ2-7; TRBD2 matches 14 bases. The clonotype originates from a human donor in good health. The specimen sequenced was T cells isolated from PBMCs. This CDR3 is CASNPIAPGLAGEFYEQYF. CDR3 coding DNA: TGTGCCAGCAACCCGATCGCACCGGGACTAGCGGGAGAGTTTTACGAGCAGTACTTC.